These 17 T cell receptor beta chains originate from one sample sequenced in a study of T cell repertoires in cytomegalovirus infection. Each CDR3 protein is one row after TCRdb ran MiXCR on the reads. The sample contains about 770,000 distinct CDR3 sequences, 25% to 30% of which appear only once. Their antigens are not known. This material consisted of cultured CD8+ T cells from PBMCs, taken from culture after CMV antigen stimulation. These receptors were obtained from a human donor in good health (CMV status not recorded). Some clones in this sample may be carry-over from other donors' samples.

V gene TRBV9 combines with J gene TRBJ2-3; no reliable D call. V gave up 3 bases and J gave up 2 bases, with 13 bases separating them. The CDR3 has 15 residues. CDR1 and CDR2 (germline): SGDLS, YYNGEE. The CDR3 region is CASSEKHTFTDTQYF. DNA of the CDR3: TGTGCCAGCAGCGAAAAGCACACCTTCACAGATACGCAGTATTTT.

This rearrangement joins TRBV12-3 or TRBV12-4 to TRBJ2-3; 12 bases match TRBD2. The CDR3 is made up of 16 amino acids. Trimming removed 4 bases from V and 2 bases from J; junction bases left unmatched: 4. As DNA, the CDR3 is TGTGCCAGCAGTTCTCTAGCGGGGGGGGACACAGATACGCAGTATTTT. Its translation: CASSSLAGGDTDTQYF.

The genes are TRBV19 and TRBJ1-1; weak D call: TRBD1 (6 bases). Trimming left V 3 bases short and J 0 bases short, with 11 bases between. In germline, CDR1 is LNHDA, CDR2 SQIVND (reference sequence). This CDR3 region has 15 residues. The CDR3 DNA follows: TGTGCCAGTAGTATGGTGGGGGCGGTGAACACTGAAGCTTTCTTT. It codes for CASSMVGAVNTEAFF.

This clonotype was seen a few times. CDR3 bases: TGTGCCAGTAGTATAGGGGCAGGGATATTTTACAATGAGCAGTTCTTC. Translation: CASSIGAGIFYNEQFF. The chain uses TRBV19 and TRBJ2-1; D is possibly TRBD1 (5 bases). V dropped 1 base and J dropped 4 bases, with 14 bases sitting between them. The CDR3 spans 16 residues. Germline V gene lookup returns CDR1 LNHDA and CDR2 SQIVND (reference sequence).

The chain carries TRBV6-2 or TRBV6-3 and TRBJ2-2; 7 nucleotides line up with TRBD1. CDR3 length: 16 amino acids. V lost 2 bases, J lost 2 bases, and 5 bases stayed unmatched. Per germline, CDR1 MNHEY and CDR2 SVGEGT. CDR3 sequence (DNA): TGTGCCAGCAGTTACATACAGGGGATCAACACCGGGGAGCTGTTTTTT. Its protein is CASSYIQGINTGELFF.

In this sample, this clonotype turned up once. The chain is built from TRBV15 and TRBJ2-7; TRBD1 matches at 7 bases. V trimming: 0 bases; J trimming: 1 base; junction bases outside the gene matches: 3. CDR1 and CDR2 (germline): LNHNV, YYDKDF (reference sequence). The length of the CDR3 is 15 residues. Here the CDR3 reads CATSRDRGQSYEQYV. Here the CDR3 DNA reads TGTGCCACCAGCAGAGATCGGGGACAGTCCTACGAGCAGTACGTC.

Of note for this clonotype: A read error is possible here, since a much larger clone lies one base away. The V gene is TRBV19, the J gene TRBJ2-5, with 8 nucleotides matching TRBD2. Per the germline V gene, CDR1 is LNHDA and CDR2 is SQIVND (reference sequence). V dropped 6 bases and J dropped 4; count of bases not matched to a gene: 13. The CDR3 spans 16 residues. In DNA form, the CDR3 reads TGTGCCAGTAGGTTCACCAGGACTAGCTATGGAGAGACCCAGTACTTC. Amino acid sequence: CASRFTRTSYGETQYF.

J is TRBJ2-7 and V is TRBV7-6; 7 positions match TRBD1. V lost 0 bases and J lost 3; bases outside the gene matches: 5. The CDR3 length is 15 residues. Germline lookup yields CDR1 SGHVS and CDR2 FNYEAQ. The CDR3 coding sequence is TGTGCCAGCAGCTTAGCAAGGGGGCCGTTCTACGAGCAGTACTTC. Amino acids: CASSLARGPFYEQYF. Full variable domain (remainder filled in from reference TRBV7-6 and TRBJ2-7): GAGVSQSPRYKVTKRGQDVALRCDPISGHVSLYWYRQALGQGPEFLTYFNYEAQQDKSGLPNDRFSAERPEGSISTLTIQRTEQRDSAMYRCASSLARGPFYEQYFGPGTRLTVT.

CDR3 region: CASSLAWDIFEQYF. In nucleotides, the CDR3 is TGTGCCAGCAGCTTAGCCTGGGACATTTTCGAGCAGTACTTC. The chain couples TRBV11-2 to TRBJ2-7, with D possibly being TRBD1 (6 bases). The CDR3 totals 14 residues. CDR1 and CDR2 (germline): SGHAT, FQNNGV. V dropped 1 base and J dropped 6 bases, with 13 bases sitting between them.

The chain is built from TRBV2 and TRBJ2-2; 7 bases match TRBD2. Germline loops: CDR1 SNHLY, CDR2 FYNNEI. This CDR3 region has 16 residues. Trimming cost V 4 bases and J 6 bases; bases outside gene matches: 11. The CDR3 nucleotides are TGTGCCAGCAGTGCGGGGCTGCTGGGGGGGGCCGGGGAGCTGTTTTTT. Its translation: CASSAGLLGGAGELFF.

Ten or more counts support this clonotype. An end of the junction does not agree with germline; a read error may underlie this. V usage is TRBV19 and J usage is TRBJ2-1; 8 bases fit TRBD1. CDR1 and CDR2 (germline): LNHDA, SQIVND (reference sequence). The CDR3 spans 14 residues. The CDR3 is CASSIDRGYNEQFF. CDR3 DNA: TGCGCCAGCTCAATTGACAGGGGCTACAATGAGCAGTTCTTC.

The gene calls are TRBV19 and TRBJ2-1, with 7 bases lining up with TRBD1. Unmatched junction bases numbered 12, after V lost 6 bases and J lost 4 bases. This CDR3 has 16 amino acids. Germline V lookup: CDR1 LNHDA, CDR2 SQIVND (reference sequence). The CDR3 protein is CASSLKGAGSYNEQFF. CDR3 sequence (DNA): TGTGCCAGTAGCCTGAAGGGGGCAGGTTCGTACAATGAGCAGTTCTTC.

The CDR3 bases are TGTGCCAGCAGTTACTCGGGGACACTACATGAAAAACTGTTTTTT. Translation: CASSYSGTLHEKLFF. The genes are TRBV6-5 and TRBJ1-4, with D perhaps TRBD1 (6 bases). The CDR3 sequence is 15 residues long. The V end was cut by 0 bases, the J end by 6 bases, with 11 bases between. Germline V gene lookup returns CDR1 MNHEY and CDR2 SVGAGI.

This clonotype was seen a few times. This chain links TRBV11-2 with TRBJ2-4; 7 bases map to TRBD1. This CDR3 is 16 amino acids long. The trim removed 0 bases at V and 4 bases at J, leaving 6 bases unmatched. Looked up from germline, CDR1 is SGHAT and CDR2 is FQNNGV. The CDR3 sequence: CASSLEIGQAKNIQYF. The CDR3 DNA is TGTGCCAGCAGCTTAGAGATCGGACAGGCTAAAAACATTCAGTACTTC.

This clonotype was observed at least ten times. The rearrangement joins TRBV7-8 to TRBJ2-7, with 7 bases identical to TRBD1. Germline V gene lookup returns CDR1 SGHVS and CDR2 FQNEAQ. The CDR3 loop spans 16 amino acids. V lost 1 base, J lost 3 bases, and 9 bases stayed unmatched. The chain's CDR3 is CASSLGSGTVLYEQYV. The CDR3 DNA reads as TGTGCCAGCAGCTTAGGATCGGGGACAGTTCTCTACGAGCAGTACGTC.

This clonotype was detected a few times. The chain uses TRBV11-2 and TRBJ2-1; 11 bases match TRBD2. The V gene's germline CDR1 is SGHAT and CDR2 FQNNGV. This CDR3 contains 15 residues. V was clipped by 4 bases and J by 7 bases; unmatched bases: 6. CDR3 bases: TGTGCCAGCAGCTACGGGGGACTAGCGGCAAATGAGCAGTTCTTC. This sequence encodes CASSYGGLAANEQFF.

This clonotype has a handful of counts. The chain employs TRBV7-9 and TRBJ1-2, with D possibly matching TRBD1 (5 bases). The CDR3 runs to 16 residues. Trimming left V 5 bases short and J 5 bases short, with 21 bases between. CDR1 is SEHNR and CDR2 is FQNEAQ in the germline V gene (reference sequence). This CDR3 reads CASSPSRARGNYGYTF. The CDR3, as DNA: TGTGCCAGCAGCCCTTCGAGGGCGAGGGGTAATTATGGCTACACCTTC.